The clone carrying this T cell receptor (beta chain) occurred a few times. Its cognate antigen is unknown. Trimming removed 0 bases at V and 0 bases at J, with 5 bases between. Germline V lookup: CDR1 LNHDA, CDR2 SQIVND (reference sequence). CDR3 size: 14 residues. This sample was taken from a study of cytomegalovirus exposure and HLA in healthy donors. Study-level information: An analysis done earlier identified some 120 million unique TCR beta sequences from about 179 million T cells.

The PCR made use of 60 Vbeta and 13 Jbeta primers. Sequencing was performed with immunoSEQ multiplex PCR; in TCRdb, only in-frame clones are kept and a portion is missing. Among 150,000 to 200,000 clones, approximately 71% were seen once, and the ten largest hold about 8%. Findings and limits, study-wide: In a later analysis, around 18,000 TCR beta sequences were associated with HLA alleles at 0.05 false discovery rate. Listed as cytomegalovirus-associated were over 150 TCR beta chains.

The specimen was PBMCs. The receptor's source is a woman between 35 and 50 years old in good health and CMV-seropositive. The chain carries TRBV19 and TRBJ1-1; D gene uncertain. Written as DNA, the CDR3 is TGTGCCAGTAGTATAGATGGCATGAACACTGAAGCTTTCTTT. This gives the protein CASSIDGMNTEAFF.